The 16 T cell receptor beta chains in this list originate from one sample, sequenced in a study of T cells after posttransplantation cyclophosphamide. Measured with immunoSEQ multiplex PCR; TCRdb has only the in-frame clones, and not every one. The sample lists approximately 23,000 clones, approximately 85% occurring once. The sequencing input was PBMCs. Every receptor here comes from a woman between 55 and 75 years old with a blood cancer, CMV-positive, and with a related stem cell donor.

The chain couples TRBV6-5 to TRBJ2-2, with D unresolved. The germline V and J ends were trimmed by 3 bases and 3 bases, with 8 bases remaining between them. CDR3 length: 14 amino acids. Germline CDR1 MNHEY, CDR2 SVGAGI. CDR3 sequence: CASSYRRYTGELFF. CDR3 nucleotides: TGTGCCAGCAGTTATCGGCGGTACACCGGGGAGCTGTTTTTT.

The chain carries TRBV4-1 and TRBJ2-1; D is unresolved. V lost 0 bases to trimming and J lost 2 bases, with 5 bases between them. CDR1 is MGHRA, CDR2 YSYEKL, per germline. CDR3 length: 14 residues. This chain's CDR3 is CASSQDIAYNEQFF. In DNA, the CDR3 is TGCGCCAGCAGCCAAGATATCGCCTACAATGAGCAGTTCTTC.

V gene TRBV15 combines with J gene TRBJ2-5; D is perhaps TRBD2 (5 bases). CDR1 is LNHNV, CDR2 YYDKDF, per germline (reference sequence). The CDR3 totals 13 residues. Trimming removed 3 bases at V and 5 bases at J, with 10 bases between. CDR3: CATSRPRGETQYF. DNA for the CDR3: TGTGCCACCAGCAGGCCTCGAGGGGAGACCCAGTACTTC. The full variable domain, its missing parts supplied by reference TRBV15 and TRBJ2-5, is DAMVIQNPRYQVTQFGKPVTLSCSQTLNHNVMYWYQQKSSQAPKLLFHYYDKDFNNEADTPDNFQSRRPNTSFCFLDIRSPGLGDTAMYLCATSRPRGETQYFGPGTRLLVL.

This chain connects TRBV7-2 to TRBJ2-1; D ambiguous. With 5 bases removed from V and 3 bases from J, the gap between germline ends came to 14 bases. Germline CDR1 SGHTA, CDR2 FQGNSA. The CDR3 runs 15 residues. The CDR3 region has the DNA TGTGCCAGCAGCCCCTCGTATAGTTTCTACAATGAGCAGTTCTTC. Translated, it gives CASSPSYSFYNEQFF.

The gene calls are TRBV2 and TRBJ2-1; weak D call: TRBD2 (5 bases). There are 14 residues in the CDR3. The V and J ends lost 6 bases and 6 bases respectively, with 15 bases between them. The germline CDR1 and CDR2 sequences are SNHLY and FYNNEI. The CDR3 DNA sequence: TGTGCCAGCAGGTTTAGCGCTAACCCCAATGAGCAGTTCTTC. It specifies CASRFSANPNEQFF.

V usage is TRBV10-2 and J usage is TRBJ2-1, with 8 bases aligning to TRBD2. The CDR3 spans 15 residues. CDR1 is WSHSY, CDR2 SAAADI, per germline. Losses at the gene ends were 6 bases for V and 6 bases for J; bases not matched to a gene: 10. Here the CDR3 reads CASRDLSGRGNEQFF. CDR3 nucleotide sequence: TGCGCCAGCAGAGACCTAAGCGGGAGAGGCAATGAGCAGTTCTTC.

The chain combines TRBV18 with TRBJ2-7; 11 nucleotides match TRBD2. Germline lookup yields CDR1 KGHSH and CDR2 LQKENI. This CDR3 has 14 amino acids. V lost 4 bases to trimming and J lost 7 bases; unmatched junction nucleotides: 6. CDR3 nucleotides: TGTGCCAGCTCACTAGCGGGAGGGCCTCGGGAGCAGTACTTC. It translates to CASSLAGGPREQYF.

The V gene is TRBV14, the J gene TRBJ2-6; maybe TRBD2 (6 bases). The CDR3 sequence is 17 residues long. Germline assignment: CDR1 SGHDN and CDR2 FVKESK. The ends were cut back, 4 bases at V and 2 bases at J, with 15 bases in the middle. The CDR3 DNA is TGTGCCAGCAGCCCTCAACGGTGGAGGGCTGGGGCCAACGTCCTGACTTTC. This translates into CASSPQRWRAGANVLTF.

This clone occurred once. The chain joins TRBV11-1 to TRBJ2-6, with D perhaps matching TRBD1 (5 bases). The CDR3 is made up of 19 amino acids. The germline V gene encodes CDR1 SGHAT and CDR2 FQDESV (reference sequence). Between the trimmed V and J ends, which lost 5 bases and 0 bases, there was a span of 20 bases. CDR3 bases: TGTGCCAGCAGCCGTTCTCCGGGCAGGGCCAGCTCTGGGGCCAACGTCCTGACTTTC. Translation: CASSRSPGRASSGANVLTF.

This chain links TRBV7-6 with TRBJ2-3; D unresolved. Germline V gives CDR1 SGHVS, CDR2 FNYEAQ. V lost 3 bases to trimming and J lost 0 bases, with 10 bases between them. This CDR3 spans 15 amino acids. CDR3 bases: TGTGCCAGCAGCTTCTTACTATCTAGCACAGATACGCAGTATTTT. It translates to CASSFLLSSTDTQYF.

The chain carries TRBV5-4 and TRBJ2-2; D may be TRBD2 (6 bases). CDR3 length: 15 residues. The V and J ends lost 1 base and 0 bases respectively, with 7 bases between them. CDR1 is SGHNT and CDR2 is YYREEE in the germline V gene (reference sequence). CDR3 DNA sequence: TGTGCCAGCAGCTTGCCGGGAGCGAACACCGGGGAGCTGTTTTTT. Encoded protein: CASSLPGANTGELFF.

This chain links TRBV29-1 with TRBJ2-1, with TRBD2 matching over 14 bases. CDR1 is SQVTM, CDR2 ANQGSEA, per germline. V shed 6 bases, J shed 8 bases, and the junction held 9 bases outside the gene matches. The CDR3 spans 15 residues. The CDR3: CSVKTSGRASDEQFF. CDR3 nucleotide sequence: TGCAGCGTAAAGACTAGCGGGAGGGCTTCAGATGAGCAGTTCTTC.

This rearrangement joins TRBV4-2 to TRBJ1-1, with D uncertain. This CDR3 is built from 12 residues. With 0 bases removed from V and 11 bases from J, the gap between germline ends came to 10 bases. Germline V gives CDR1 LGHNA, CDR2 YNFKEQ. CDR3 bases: TGTGCCAGCAGCCAAGATACCCTCGGTGCTTTCTTT. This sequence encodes CASSQDTLGAFF.

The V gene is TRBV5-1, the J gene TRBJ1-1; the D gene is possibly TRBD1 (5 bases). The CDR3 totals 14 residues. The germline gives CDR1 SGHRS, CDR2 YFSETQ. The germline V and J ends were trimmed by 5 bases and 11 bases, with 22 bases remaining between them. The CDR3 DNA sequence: TGCGCCAGCAGGCTAATGTCTGGTCAGGGCTCGGCTTTCTTT. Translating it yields CASRLMSGQGSAFF. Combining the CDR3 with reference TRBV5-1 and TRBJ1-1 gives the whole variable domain KAGVTQTPRYLIKTRGQQVTLSCSPISGHRSVSWYQQTPGQGLQFLFEYFSETQRNKGNFPGRFSGRQFSNSRSEMNVSTLELGDSALYLCASRLMSGQGSAFFGQGTRLTVV.

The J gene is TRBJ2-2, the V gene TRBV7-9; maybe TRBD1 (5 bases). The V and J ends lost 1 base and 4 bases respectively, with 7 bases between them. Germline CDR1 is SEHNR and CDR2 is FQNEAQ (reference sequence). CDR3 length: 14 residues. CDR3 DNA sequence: TGTGCCAGCAGCTTAGGGGGCCTCACCGGGGAGCTGTTTTTT. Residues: CASSLGGLTGELFF. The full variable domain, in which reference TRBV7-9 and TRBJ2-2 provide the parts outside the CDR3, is DTGVSQNPRHKITKRGQNVTFRCDPISEHNRLYWYRQTLGQGPEFLTYFQNEAQLEKSRLLSDRFSAERPKGSFSTLEIQRTEQGDSAMYLCASSLGGLTGELFFGEGSRLTVL.

The CDR3 is CASSAAGTGGRGGYTF. The CDR3, as DNA: TGCGCCAGCAGCGCCGCCGGGACAGGGGGCAGGGGGGGCTACACCTTC. The chain carries TRBV5-1 and TRBJ1-2; 12 bases map to TRBD1. V shed 4 bases, J shed 8 bases, and the junction held 12 bases outside the gene matches. Looked up from germline, CDR1 is SGHRS and CDR2 is YFSETQ. This CDR3 has 16 amino acids.